This record covers a single TCR beta chain. Antigen specificity is unknown. TCRdb keeps only in-frame clones here, not all; method: immunoSEQ multiplex PCR. Of 30,000 to 40,000 clones in the sample, 75% to 90% were seen once. The sample originates from a study of T cells in localized non-small cell lung cancer. Study-wide points: Out of the top 100 tumor clones, a median around 56 were seen in adjacent lung.

This CDR3 comprises 15 residues. Per germline, CDR1 KGHSH and CDR2 LQKENI. V lost 3 bases and J lost 4, with 10 bases in between. This chain links TRBV18 with TRBJ2-6; D is perhaps TRBD1 (5 bases). The source is a man aged 40 to 70 with stage I lung adenocarcinoma. The sample was peripheral blood, taken before any cancer treatment. As DNA, the CDR3 is TGTGCCAGCTCACCCAGGGTTTCGGGGGCCAACGTCCTGACTTTC. It specifies CASSPRVSGANVLTF.